The rows below give T cell receptor beta chains drawn from one sample of a study of CD8 T cells in Susac syndrome. TCRdb recomputed calls from the immunoSEQ multiplex PCR reads with MiXCR, one row per CDR3 protein. In the table there are some 140,000 distinct CDR3 sequences, roughly 80% of which are singletons. Sequenced material: CD8+ T cells from PBMCs. These receptors all stem from a human donor with multiple sclerosis. The CDR3 runs from the conserved cysteine through the conserved F or W. The D gene is left open where the match is weak. Part of the rows lack a size; the others show once, few, many or a class for expanded clones.

D gene,clone size,V gene,J gene,CDR3 protein,CDR3 DNA
NA,NA,TRBV19,TRBJ1-1,CASSIVALNEAFF,TGTGCCAGTAGTATAGTGGCACTAAATGAAGCTTTCTTT
TRBD2,NA,TRBV11-2,TRBJ2-1,CASNGASGSRYNEQFF,TGTGCCAGCAATGGGGCTAGCGGGAGTAGATACAATGAGCAGTTCTTC
NA,NA,TRBV19,TRBJ1-1,CASSIVLGQILTFF,TGTGCCAGTAGTATTGTATTGGGCCAGATCCTAACTTTCTTT
NA,NA,TRBV28,TRBJ2-2,CASSKRAWPGELFF,TGTGCCAGCAGTAAAAGGGCTTGGCCCGGGGAGCTGTTTTTT
NA,NA,TRBV12-3/TRBV12-4,TRBJ2-4,CASSPFAKNIQYF,TGTGCCAGCAGTCCATTTGCCAAAAACATTCAGTACTTC
NA,NA,TRBV29-1,TRBJ1-1,CSVKGQTNTEAFF,TGCAGCGTAAAAGGACAGACGAACACTGAAGCTTTCTTT
NA,NA,TRBV19,TRBJ2-1,CASSISGSDYNEQFF,TGTGCCAGTAGTATCTCCGGCTCAGACTACAATGAGCAGTTCTTC
NA,NA,TRBV7-6,TRBJ2-1,CASSSPSDGRGEQFF,TGTGCCAGCAGCAGTCCCAGCGACGGACGGGGGGAGCAGTTCTTC
NA,NA,TRBV6-5,TRBJ1-2,CASTGLGYGYTF,TGTGCCTCAACAGGGCTCGGCTATGGCTACACCTTC
NA,NA,TRBV12-3/TRBV12-4,TRBJ1-4,CASNTGFNEKLFF,TGTGCCAGTAATACAGGGTTTAATGAAAAACTGTTTTTT
NA,once,TRBV7-8,TRBJ2-1,CASSLLVGALNEQFF,TGTGCCAGCAGCTTACTGGTGGGGGCCCTCAATGAGCAGTTCTTC
NA,NA,TRBV6-9,TRBJ2-3,CASSYSKPLTESTDTQYF,TGTGCCAGCAGTTATTCTAAACCCCTGACTGAGTCCACAGATACGCAGTATTTT
NA,NA,TRBV28,TRBJ2-2,CASSFPRGGGTNTGELFF,TGTGCCAGCAGTTTCCCCCGGGGAGGGGGCACGAACACCGGGGAGCTGTTTTTT
NA,NA,TRBV12-3/TRBV12-4,TRBJ1-2,CASTQLKGAGFLLWGYTF,TGTGCCAGCACCCAACTCAAAGGGGCAGGCTTCCTACTATGGGGATACACCTTC
NA,NA,TRBV7-2,TRBJ1-1,CASRLQVNTEAFF,TGTGCCAGCAGACTTCAGGTGAACACTGAAGCTTTCTTT
NA,once,TRBV14,TRBJ1-3,CASSQDPLGATAPGNTIYF,TGTGCCAGCAGCCAAGATCCCCTCGGGGCGACTGCTCCTGGAAACACCATATATTTT
NA,NA,TRBV19,TRBJ2-1,CASSSGWGGEQFF,TGTGCCAGTAGTAGTGGGTGGGGCGGGGAGCAGTTCTTC
NA,few,TRBV27,TRBJ2-7,CASSFRGPSGYEQYF,TGTGCCAGCAGTTTCAGGGGACCAAGCGGGTACGAGCAGTACTTC
TRBD2,NA,TRBV7-8,TRBJ2-5,CASSLESGGVPETQYF,TGTGCCAGCAGCTTAGAGAGCGGGGGGGTCCCTGAGACCCAGTACTTC
NA,once,TRBV7-3,TRBJ2-6,CASSLKGPGANVLIF,TGTGCCAGCAGCTTAAAAGGGCCTGGGGCCAACGTCCTGATTTTC
NA,NA,TRBV24-1,TRBJ2-5,CATSEAGTSETQYF,TGTGCCACCAGTGAGGCCGGGACATCGGAGACCCAGTACTTC
NA,NA,TRBV19,TRBJ2-2,CASSMRWGLGSTGELFF,TGTGCCAGTAGTATGAGGTGGGGATTAGGTAGCACCGGGGAGCTGTTTTTT
NA,NA,TRBV28,TRBJ2-7,CASSREGSSYEQYF,TGTGCCAGCAGCAGGGAAGGGAGTTCCTACGAGCAGTACTTC
TRBD1,few,TRBV7-9,TRBJ2-7,CASSFPGQGIYEQYF,TGTGCCAGTAGCTTCCCGGGACAGGGAATCTACGAGCAGTACTTC
NA,NA,TRBV30,TRBJ1-2,CAWSPVGGAYGYTF,TGTGCCTGGAGTCCCGTAGGGGGGGCCTATGGCTACACCTTC
NA,once,TRBV7-9,TRBJ2-1,CASSPRDFEAGEQFF,TGTGCCAGCAGCCCGCGGGACTTCGAAGCCGGTGAGCAGTTCTTC
NA,NA,TRBV27,TRBJ2-3,CASSFYATSTDTQYF,TGTGCCAGCAGTTTTTACGCCACTAGCACAGATACGCAGTATTTT